The rows below give T cell receptor beta chains drawn from one sample of a study of blood T cells in healthy people across ages. MiXCR, applied by TCRdb to the 5' RACE reads, yields one record per CDR3 protein. The sample records 500,000 to 550,000 distinct CDR3 sequences, around 24% being singletons. This same sample was also part of a study on T cells of mothers and their children.

The sequenced material came from blood. The receptors derive from a boy aged 5-17 years in good health. CDR3s include the opening cysteine and the closing phenylalanine or tryptophan. Fields, in order: clone size, V gene, J gene, D gene, CDR3 protein, CDR3 DNA. A D gene is named only where the DNA matches it firmly. A clone size is listed for some rows: how often the clone was seen (once, few, many), or a class if it is expanded.

>-|TRBV28|TRBJ1-2|TRBD1
CASSLGPRGPFF
TGTGCCAGCAGTTTGGGGCCAAGGGGGCCCTTCTTC
>few|TRBV29-1|TRBJ2-3|-
CSSSIREPDTQYF
TGCAGCTCCAGCATACGGGAGCCAGATACGCAGTATTTT
>many|TRBV7-8|TRBJ2-2|TRBD2
CASSLAPSGRTGELFF
TGTGCCAGCAGCTTAGCCCCTAGCGGGAGGACCGGGGAGCTGTTTTTT
>-|TRBV5-1|TRBJ2-5|TRBD2
CASSLNPGHKGGETQYF
TGCGCCAGCAGCCTCAACCCGGGGCACAAGGGAGGGGAGACCCAGTACTTC
>many|TRBV6-2/TRBV6-3|TRBJ1-5|-
CASSYNSNQPQHF
TGTGCCAGCAGTTACAATAGCAATCAGCCCCAGCATTTT
>-|TRBV25-1|TRBJ2-1|-
CASSAIHQRMTGGTTAEQFF
TGTGCCAGCAGTGCGATTCATCAGAGGATGACAGGTGGGACGACTGCTGAGCAGTTCTTC
>few|TRBV6-5|TRBJ2-1|-
CASNERRAAEQFF
TGTGCCAGCAACGAACGGAGGGCGGCTGAGCAGTTCTTC
>-|TRBV6-2/TRBV6-3|TRBJ2-7|TRBD1
CASSSDRGSSYEQYF
TGTGCCAGCAGTTCCGACAGGGGAAGCTCCTACGAGCAGTACTTC
>many|TRBV20-1|TRBJ1-1|-
CSARAPGTPGTEAFF
TGCAGTGCTAGGGCCCCCGGGACCCCCGGTACTGAAGCTTTCTTT
>-|TRBV10-3|TRBJ1-5|TRBD1
CAIRTGLGQPQHF
TGTGCCATCAGGACAGGGTTGGGTCAGCCCCAGCATTTT
>-|TRBV7-8|TRBJ2-1|-
CASSSYAGKSSYNEQFF
TGTGCCAGCAGCTCCTATGCAGGGAAAAGCTCCTACAATGAGCAGTTCTTC
>once|TRBV20-1|TRBJ2-2|-
CSARGRNTGELFF
TGCAGTGCTAGAGGGAGGAACACCGGGGAGCTGTTTTTT
>few|TRBV6-2/TRBV6-3|TRBJ1-1|-
CASSQLTRNTEAFF
TGTGCCAGCAGTCAACTTACAAGGAACACTGAAGCTTTCTTT
>-|TRBV5-1|TRBJ2-3|TRBD1
CASRDPGQDYTDTQYF
TGCGCCAGCAGAGATCCGGGACAGGACTACACAGATACGCAGTATTTT
>once|TRBV7-2|TRBJ2-5|-
CASSFIQGPKFF
TGTGCCAGCAGCTTTATACAGGGTCCAAAGTTCTTC
>-|TRBV4-1|TRBJ2-7|-
CASSQEGGLVEQYF
TGCGCCAGCAGCCAAGAGGGGGGGCTCGTCGAGCAGTACTTC
>-|TRBV12-3/TRBV12-4|TRBJ1-2|TRBD1
CASSSTGQGGYNYGYAF
TGTGCCAGCAGTTCCACCGGACAGGGAGGTTACAACTATGGCTACGCCTTC
>once|TRBV9|TRBJ2-5|-
CASSVDGSQGTQYF
TGTGCCAGCAGCGTAGATGGCAGCCAAGGTACCCAGTACTTC
>-|TRBV15|TRBJ2-5|TRBD1
CATSRAGQGQETQYF
TGTGCCACCAGCAGAGCCGGACAGGGTCAAGAGACCCAGTACTTC
>-|TRBV2|TRBJ2-5|TRBD1
CASSPGTAQETQYF
TGTGCCAGCAGCCCCGGGACAGCCCAAGAGACCCAGTACTTC
>-|TRBV6-1|TRBJ1-5|-
CAACSGRGGSQPQHF
TGTGCCGCGTGCTCGGGTAGGGGGGGGAGTCAGCCCCAGCATTTT
>-|TRBV20-1|TRBJ2-5|-
CSARELGAGETQYF
TGCAGTGCTAGAGAATTAGGGGCGGGCGAGACCCAGTACTTC
>few|TRBV6-5|TRBJ2-7|-
CASSYSAGTEQYF
TGTGCCAGCAGTTACTCAGCAGGGACCGAGCAGTACTTC
>-|TRBV9|TRBJ2-5|TRBD2
CASSVGGVAGDLKTQYF
TGTGCCAGCAGCGTAGGAGGGGTAGCGGGAGATTTGAAGACCCAGTACTTC
>few|TRBV4-3|TRBJ2-2|-
CASSQDAAGLNTGELFF
TGCGCCAGCAGCCAAGATGCCGCGGGACTCAACACCGGGGAGCTGTTTTTT
>-|TRBV28|TRBJ2-1|TRBD2
CASRKPGLLFYEQFF
TGTGCCAGCAGGAAACCGGGACTACTTTTCTATGAGCAGTTCTTC
>-|TRBV5-5|TRBJ1-2|-
CASSPLGSDRFYGYTF
TGTGCCAGCAGCCCCTTGGGATCCGACAGGTTCTATGGCTACACCTTC
>-|TRBV29-1|TRBJ2-7|-
CSVENRHYEQYF
TGCAGCGTTGAAAATCGGCACTACGAGCAGTACTTC
>few|TRBV6-2/TRBV6-3|TRBJ2-7|TRBD2
CASSSPGTSSYEQYF
TGTGCCAGCAGTTCCCCCGGGACTAGCTCCTACGAGCAGTACTTC
>few|TRBV29-1|TRBJ2-7|TRBD2
CSVAGLAGGSTYEQYF
TGCAGCGTTGCGGGGCTAGCGGGAGGGTCCACGTACGAGCAGTACTTC
>few|TRBV5-5|TRBJ2-1|TRBD2
CASSLVGGSSYSEQFF
TGTGCCAGCAGCTTGGTGGGGGGGAGCTCCTACAGTGAGCAGTTCTTC
>few|TRBV11-2|TRBJ2-7|-
CASSLGGQSPHYEQYF
TGTGCCAGCAGCTTAGGTGGCCAGAGTCCCCACTACGAGCAGTACTTC
>few|TRBV19|TRBJ1-2|-
CAGRQVGSGYTF
TGTGCCGGCCGACAGGTGGGCTCTGGCTACACCTTC
>-|TRBV12-3/TRBV12-4|TRBJ1-2|-
CASSLGQDQYGYTF
TGTGCCAGCAGTTTAGGACAGGACCAGTATGGCTACACCTTC
>many|TRBV29-1|TRBJ2-1|-
CSDEGGLATSEQFF
TGCAGCGATGAGGGAGGTCTAGCTACCAGTGAGCAGTTCTTC
>-|TRBV9|TRBJ1-6|-
CASSVFSEKPHDDNSPLHF
TGTGCCAGCAGCGTATTTTCAGAGAAACCCCACGATGATAATTCACCCCTCCACTTT
>once|TRBV9|TRBJ2-5|-
CASGVGGFAETQYF
TGTGCCAGCGGCGTAGGAGGGTTCGCAGAGACCCAGTACTTC
>-|TRBV27|TRBJ2-4|TRBD1
CASSKTGGNIQYF
TGTGCCAGCAGTAAGACAGGGGGGAACATTCAGTACTTC
>-|TRBV27|TRBJ1-4|-
CASSFADLFNEKLFF
TGTGCCAGCAGTTTTGCGGACCTTTTTAATGAAAAACTGTTTTTT
>few|TRBV24-1|TRBJ2-1|-
CATRGSPYNEQFF
TGTGCCACCAGGGGTTCCCCCTACAATGAGCAGTTCTTC
>-|TRBV20-1|TRBJ2-3|TRBD1
CSASRPGTGLDTQYF
TGCAGTGCATCTAGGCCCGGGACAGGGTTAGATACGCAGTATTTT
>-|TRBV20-1|TRBJ2-6|TRBD2
CSARRLAGGGANVLTF
TGCAGTGCGAGACGTCTAGCGGGGGGAGGGGCCAACGTCCTGACTTTC
>-|TRBV6-1|TRBJ1-4|TRBD1
CASNPGQPNEKLFF
TGTGCCAGCAACCCGGGACAGCCTAATGAAAAACTGTTTTTT
>-|TRBV4-2|TRBJ2-1|-
CASSQPEGGRETRYF
TGTGCCAGCAGCCAGCCCGAAGGGGGAAGGGAGACCCGGTACTTC
>-|TRBV4-1|TRBJ2-1|TRBD2
CASSLQSGTASHEQFF
TGCGCCAGCAGCCTCCAGAGCGGGACGGCCTCCCATGAGCAGTTCTTC
>-|TRBV12-3/TRBV12-4|TRBJ2-5|-
CASRDSGETQYF
TGTGCCAGCAGGGACAGTGGCGAGACCCAGTACTTC
>-|TRBV10-3|TRBJ2-1|-
CATGPAPSYNEQFF
TGTGCCACCGGACCAGCTCCCTCCTACAATGAGCAGTTCTTC
>few|TRBV28|TRBJ2-7|-
CASSTRDPSYEQYF
TGTGCCAGCAGTACCCGGGACCCCTCCTACGAGCAGTACTTC
>-|TRBV29-1|TRBJ2-2|TRBD2
CSVDSSGRTGELFF
TGCAGCGTTGACTCTAGCGGGAGAACCGGGGAGCTGTTTTTT
>once|TRBV28|TRBJ1-3|-
CASSRMWQSSGNSIYF
TGTGCCAGCAGCCGCATGTGGCAAAGCTCTGGAAACTCCATATATTTT
>-|TRBV28|TRBJ1-4|-
CASKAGFKDEKLFF
TGTGCCAGCAAGGCCGGATTTAAGGATGAAAAACTGTTTTTT
>-|TRBV30|TRBJ2-2|-
CAWSLTPGELFF
TGTGCCTGGAGTTTAACGCCCGGGGAGCTGTTTTTT